These T cell receptor beta chains were read from a single sample in a study of technical replicates of blood from a few donors. Profiled with immunoSEQ multiplex PCR; TCRdb holds only in-frame clones, not every one. The sample has 14,000 or so clones; 65% to 85% are singletons. The material sequenced was PBMCs. These receptors were collected from a human donor in good health. The CDR3 runs from the conserved cysteine through the conserved F or W. A D gene is named only where the DNA matches it firmly. Some rows have no size entry. The others give once, few or many, or a class for an expanded clone.

v_call,j_call,clone_size,d_call,cdr3_nt,cdr3_aa
TRBV30,TRBJ2-1,few,TRBD2,TGTGCCTGGAGTGCGACTAGCGGGAACTACAATGAGCAGTTCTTC,CAWSATSGNYNEQFF
TRBV7-8,TRBJ2-7,.,.,TGTGCCAGCAGCTTCACAGAGCTGTCCTACGAGCAGTACTTC,CASSFTELSYEQYF
TRBV6-1,TRBJ1-2,.,TRBD1,TGTGCCAGCAGTGATTACAGGGGGCGGGATGGCTACACCTTC,CASSDYRGRDGYTF
TRBV19,TRBJ1-2,.,TRBD1,TGTGCCAGTAGTCCTGACAGGGGGCAGGGCTACACCTTC,CASSPDRGQGYTF
TRBV5-6,TRBJ2-1,.,.,TGTGCCAGCAGCTTGGCCAGGGGTAATGAGCAGTTCTTC,CASSLARGNEQFF
TRBV5-1,TRBJ2-2,.,.,TGCGCCAGCAGCTTGGCCGGCGGAAAGACCGGGGAGCTGTTTTTT,CASSLAGGKTGELFF
TRBV18,TRBJ2-1,.,TRBD1,TGTGCCAGCTCACCGGGACAGGGACTATCTGACTCCTACAATGAGCAGTTCTTC,CASSPGQGLSDSYNEQFF
TRBV6-5,TRBJ2-5,.,.,TGTGCCAGCAGTGTACGGGAGACCCAGTACTTC,CASSVRETQYF
TRBV27,TRBJ1-1,.,.,TGTGCCAGCAGTCTAGGGGAGGGAACTGAAGCTTTCTTT,CASSLGEGTEAFF
TRBV10-2,TRBJ2-2,few,.,TGCGCCAGCAGGGGTTCCCCGGGCACCGGGGAGCTGTTTTTT,CASRGSPGTGELFF
TRBV6-5,TRBJ2-1,.,TRBD1,TGTGCCAGCAGTTCAAGACAGGGGGCTTCCAATGAGCAGTTCTTC,CASSSRQGASNEQFF
TRBV11-2,TRBJ2-1,.,TRBD2,TGTGCCAGCAAGACTAGCGGGATTAATGAGCAGTTCTTC,CASKTSGINEQFF
TRBV6-5,TRBJ1-4,.,TRBD1,TGTGCCAGCAGTTACGAAGGGACAGCAACTAATGAAAAACTGTTTTTT,CASSYEGTATNEKLFF
TRBV6-5,TRBJ1-2,once,.,TGTGCCAGCAGTCGATTCCTAGGGGCAGGGTATGGCTACACCTTC,CASSRFLGAGYGYTF
TRBV7-8,TRBJ2-7,.,TRBD1,TGTGCCAGCAGCTCGGGACAGTTTTATACCTACGAGCAGTACTTC,CASSSGQFYTYEQYF
TRBV7-8,TRBJ1-4,.,TRBD1,TGTGCCAGCAGCTCAGACGTTACAGGGGGCCCTAATGAAAAACTGTTTTTT,CASSSDVTGGPNEKLFF
TRBV7-9,TRBJ1-2,.,TRBD1,TGTGCCAGCAGCCTTTCGGGACAGGGAGAGGTTGGCTACACCTTC,CASSLSGQGEVGYTF
TRBV5-1,TRBJ2-2,.,TRBD1,TGCGCCAGCAGCTTGGGGACAGGGGGCGCATCCGGGGAGCTGTTTTTT,CASSLGTGGASGELFF
TRBV30,TRBJ2-1,.,.,TGTGCCTGGAGTTTACGGACAGCGTACAATGAGCAGTTCTTC,CAWSLRTAYNEQFF
TRBV7-9,TRBJ2-7,.,TRBD1,TGTGCCAGCAGTCGACAGGGGGCCTATTCCTACGAGCAGTACTTC,CASSRQGAYSYEQYF
TRBV29-1,TRBJ1-2,.,.,TGCAGCGGTGGTGAGGGATTCTATGGCTACACCTTC,CSGGEGFYGYTF
TRBV6-4,TRBJ2-3,.,TRBD1,TGTGCCAGCAGTGTTACAGGGGGGACAGATACGCAGTATTTT,CASSVTGGTDTQYF
TRBV5-1,TRBJ2-1,.,.,TGCGCCAGCAGCTTGGCTAGCGTCATCGAGCAGTTCTTC,CASSLASVIEQFF
TRBV5-1,TRBJ1-2,.,TRBD1,TGCGCCAGCAGCACGGGGACAGGGGGCGCGTCTGGCTACACCTTC,CASSTGTGGASGYTF
TRBV6-4,TRBJ2-1,large,TRBD2,TGTGCCAGCAGTGATTCAACTAGCGGGAGTAATGAGCAGTTCTTC,CASSDSTSGSNEQFF
TRBV7-2,TRBJ2-1,.,TRBD1,TGTGCCAGCAGCTTAGGACCGGACAGGAATGAGCAGTTCTTC,CASSLGPDRNEQFF
TRBV7-9,TRBJ1-3,few,.,TGTGCCAGCAGCAGAGGAGACTCTGGAAACACCATATATTTT,CASSRGDSGNTIYF
TRBV5-1,TRBJ2-5,.,.,TGCGCCAGCGGACAGGAGGGGACCATGGAGACCCAGTACTTC,CASGQEGTMETQYF
TRBV7-8,TRBJ2-7,.,TRBD2,TGTGCCAGCAGCTTAACTAGCGGGACGAACTACGAGCAGTACTTC,CASSLTSGTNYEQYF
TRBV5-1,TRBJ1-2,.,TRBD1,TGCGCCAGCTCGTTGGGGCCCGATTCAGGGGGCTATGGCTACACCTTC,CASSLGPDSGGYGYTF
TRBV5-1,TRBJ2-7,.,.,TGCGCCAGCAGCTTCCTGGAGTCATTTCTCGACGGCTACGAGCAGTACTTC,CASSFLESFLDGYEQYF
TRBV29-1,TRBJ2-3,.,TRBD1,TGCAGCGTCGACAGGGCAGGGTTTACAACAGATACGCAGTATTTT,CSVDRAGFTTDTQYF
TRBV27,TRBJ2-1,.,TRBD1,TGTGCCAGCAGTCCTTCGACAGGGGCCTACAATGAGCAGTTCTTC,CASSPSTGAYNEQFF
TRBV15,TRBJ2-3,.,.,TGTGCCACCAGCAGAGATCCGGGAGAAGATACGCAGTATTTT,CATSRDPGEDTQYF
TRBV6-5,TRBJ2-5,.,TRBD2,TGTGCCAGCAGTTACCCCGGGACTAAAGAGACCCAGTACTTC,CASSYPGTKETQYF
TRBV4-1,TRBJ2-7,.,TRBD2,TGCGCCAGCAGCCAAGGAACTAGCGGCTACGAGCAGTACTTC,CASSQGTSGYEQYF
TRBV5-1,TRBJ2-1,.,TRBD2,TGCGCCAGCAGCCCCCGGACTAGCGGGAGTAATGAGCAGTTCTTC,CASSPRTSGSNEQFF
TRBV6-5,TRBJ1-2,.,.,TGTGCCAGCAGTTTTGACAGAAGCAATGGCTACACCTTC,CASSFDRSNGYTF
TRBV19,TRBJ1-1,.,.,TGTGCCAGTAGTACCCAACTCAGGGCAGGCACTGAAGCTTTCTTT,CASSTQLRAGTEAFF
TRBV5-4,TRBJ2-3,.,TRBD2,TGTGCCAGCAGCTTGGGGCAGCTAGCGGGAGGGCAGGATACGCAGTATTTT,CASSLGQLAGGQDTQYF
TRBV5-6,TRBJ2-3,.,TRBD1,TGTGCCAGCAGCTTAATACAGGGGCGTACGGGCACAGATACGCAGTATTTT,CASSLIQGRTGTDTQYF
TRBV5-4,TRBJ1-1,.,.,TGTGCCAGCAGCTTCCCCACGGGGGTGAACACTGAAGCTTTCTTT,CASSFPTGVNTEAFF
TRBV6-1,TRBJ2-7,.,TRBD2,TGTGCCAGCAGTAGGTCTAGCGGGAGTAGTTACGAGCAGTACTTC,CASSRSSGSSYEQYF
TRBV5-1,TRBJ1-2,.,.,TGCGCCAGCAGCTGGGGGGACGCCGACTATGGCTACACCTTC,CASSWGDADYGYTF
TRBV28,TRBJ2-7,once,TRBD1,TGTGCCAGCAGTATACAGGGGAGTGAAGACGAGCAGTACTTC,CASSIQGSEDEQYF
TRBV29-1,TRBJ2-3,.,.,TGCAGCGTCCAGTGGGGGCCAGATACGCAGTATTTT,CSVQWGPDTQYF
TRBV9,TRBJ2-1,.,.,TGTGCCAGCAGCCCCGGCGGTAGCGGAAACTACAATGAGCAGTTCTTC,CASSPGGSGNYNEQFF
TRBV6-1,TRBJ1-2,.,TRBD1,TGTGCCAGCAGTGATGGGACAGGATCCTATGGCTACACCTTC,CASSDGTGSYGYTF
TRBV6-1,TRBJ2-7,few,TRBD2,TGTGCCAGCAGTGAAGGGGGAGGGGCCTACGAGCAGTACTTC,CASSEGGGAYEQYF
TRBV10-3,TRBJ2-6,.,.,TGTGCCACCCGGGGGACCGGGGCCAACGTCCTGACTTTC,CATRGTGANVLTF
TRBV28,TRBJ1-2,few,TRBD1,TGTGCCAGCATAAAGGGATCGGGACAGCCGCCAGGTGGCTACACCTTC,CASIKGSGQPPGGYTF
TRBV5-1,TRBJ2-7,.,.,TGCGCCAGCAGCTTGGCTAGTTACCCGTTCTACGAGCAGTACTTC,CASSLASYPFYEQYF